The clone carrying this T cell receptor beta chain was found a few times. Its antigen is unknown. A junction end diverges from the germline sequence, so it may reflect a read error. The data originate from a study of T-cell memory formation after mild COVID-19. Study conclusions and caveats: Contracting CD4+ clones were located mainly in CM and EM, and CD8+ clones in EMRA. In pre-infection memory, a portion of responding clones appeared, which suggested that cross-reactive memory joined. Researchers could not confirm that second-wave clones peaking on day 37 targeted SARS-CoV-2.

Sample barcodes and UMIs were carried by the TCR alpha and TCR beta cDNA libraries that 5'RACE generated with constant-segment primers. TCRdb reanalysed the 5' RACE reads using MiXCR and keeps one entry per CDR3 protein. Of about 39,000 distinct CDR3 sequences detected, about 6.1% appear once; the ten largest clones hold under 0.85%. The germline V gene encodes CDR1 SSHAT and CDR2 FNYEAQ (reference sequence). The CDR3 sequence is 14 residues long. The V gene is TRBV7-7, the J gene TRBJ2-2; no definite D call. Sequenced: PBMCs or a T cell subset sorted from them (not recorded which). The clonotype comes from an adult who had mild COVID-19 (a few samples of this study predate the infection). Cell type and time point are not known. Here the CDR3 DNA reads TGTGCCAGCAGCCAAACCAGGAACGCCGGGGAGCTGTTTTTT. It encodes CASSQTRNAGELFF.